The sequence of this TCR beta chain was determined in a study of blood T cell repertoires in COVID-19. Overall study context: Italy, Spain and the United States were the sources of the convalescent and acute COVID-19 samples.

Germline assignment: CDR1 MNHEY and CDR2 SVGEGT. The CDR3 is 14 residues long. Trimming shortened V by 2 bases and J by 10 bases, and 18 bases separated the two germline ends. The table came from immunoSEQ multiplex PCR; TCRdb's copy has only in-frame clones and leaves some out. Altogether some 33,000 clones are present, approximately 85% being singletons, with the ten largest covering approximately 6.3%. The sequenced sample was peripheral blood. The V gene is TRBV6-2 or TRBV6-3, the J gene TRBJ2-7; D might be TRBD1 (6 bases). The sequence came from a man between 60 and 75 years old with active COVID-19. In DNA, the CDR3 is TGTGCCAGCAGTTACATTAATGGGGGCAACGTACAGTACTTC. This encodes CASSYINGGNVQYF.